This TCR beta chain is from a study of T cells in Graves' hyperthyroidism and ophthalmopathy. Per germline, CDR1 SGHRS and CDR2 YFSETQ. The CDR3 has 15 amino acids. Trimming removed 5 bases from V and 3 bases from J; junction bases left unmatched: 10. This clonotype was recorded a few times. The antigen is unknown. General study points: Also found in blood were most expanded thyroid clonotypes above 0.001. Classification by a 13 V-J model distinguished ophthalmopathy from stable hyperthyroidism.

Template material for amplifying TCR beta CDR3 regions consisted of RNA transcripts. An initial round of RT-PCR targeting the TCR CDR3 relied on the HTBI primer set. Using its own MiXCR run on the multiplex PCR reads, TCRdb lists one record per CDR3 protein. The sample has about 400,000 distinct CDR3 sequences, 15% seen once; the top ten hold approximately 32%. If no ophthalmopathy progression occurred within 18 months, Graves' hyperthyroidism was stable. Patients aged 18 to 65 had newly diagnosed hyperthyroidism that had lasted under 2 months. The sequenced sample was blood. This TCR derives from a woman in her twenties or thirties with Graves' hyperthyroidism. The J gene is TRBJ2-5, the V gene TRBV5-1, with 7 bases matching TRBD1. In nucleotides, the CDR3 is TGCGCCAGCAGTCGGTCACAGGGGTCGAAAGAGACCCAGTACTTC. This translates into CASSRSQGSKETQYF.